The present T cell receptor (beta chain) was sequenced within a study of cytomegalovirus exposure and HLA in healthy donors. This PCR relied on a set of 60 Vbeta primers and 13 Jbeta primers. Using immunoSEQ multiplex PCR, the repertoire was profiled, and TCRdb retains in-frame clones only, with some absent. The repertoire holds about 170,000 clones, with roughly 80% as singletons. V was pared by 5 bases and J by 1 base, with 2 bases of the junction left unmatched. The CDR3 loop spans 14 amino acids. Germline CDR1 is MNHEY and CDR2 is SMNVEV (reference sequence). This TCR was sampled from a female donor in good health and CMV-seronegative. Sequencing used PBMCs. The chain employs TRBV27 and TRBJ2-7; 10 bases align to TRBD1. The CDR3 region is CASSRGQGSYEQYF. CDR3 DNA: TGTGCCAGCAGTAGGGGACAGGGGTCCTACGAGCAGTACTTC.